This entry features one T cell receptor (beta chain) sequence. It has no known antigen specificity. No quality values exist for individual bases; no much larger clone is one base distant. There are 15 amino acids in the CDR3, from cysteine to phenylalanine inclusive. The DNA shown is the 45-base CDR3, in frame from base 1. Between the V and J ends, shortened by 8 bases and 4 bases respectively, the junction contains 18 bases. Library construction relied on PCR. The run used an Illumina HiSeq 2500. TCR libraries were prepared with molecular barcoding, using unique molecular identifiers to normalize TCRbeta repertoire quantification. Starting from the raw public reads, TCRdb applied fastp trimming at Q25, assembled clones with MiXCR and retained in-frame beta chains. When rows share a CDR3 protein, they turn into one entry using the most common DNA and genes. In all, the sample holds about 540,000 distinct CDR3 sequences, and about 17% of those were seen once. Approximately 3% of the sample belongs to the ten largest clones.

This specimen comes from a study of T-cell reconstitution after alpha-beta-depleted transplantation in children (dated by TCRdb to the mid-2010s). For the study in its entirety: T-cell immune reconstitution after TCRalphabeta/CD19-depleted allogeneic hematopoietic cell transplantation in children was quantitatively tracked in the study by means of TCR repertoire profiling.

Source: PBMCs from the stem cell graft donor, taken from the stem cell graft. The V gene is TRBV12-3 or TRBV12-4 and the J gene is TRBJ2-1, with a weak D call of TRBD2 (7 bases match). This sequence originates from a human donor who donated a stem cell graft to a child with acute lymphoblastic leukemia. The CDR3 sequence is CASRGASGIYNEQFF. The DNA sequence is given as TGTGCCAGCCGGGGGGCTAGCGGAATATACAATGAGCAGTTCTTC.